This TCR beta chain comes out of a study of blood T cells in healthy people across ages. Primed by a sample-barcoded 5' primer and a J-beta primer mix, a second PCR proceeded for about 6 to 12 cycles. Tagging of each cDNA molecule was performed by a template-switch adaptor with 12 random nucleotides. TCRdb passed the 5' RACE reads through MiXCR, listing each CDR3 protein once. The data contain 2 million or so distinct CDR3 sequences, roughly 50% of them seen just once; the ten biggest clones take up over 2%. This CDR3 spans 16 amino acids. Per the germline V gene, CDR1 is DFQATT and CDR2 is SNEGSKA (reference sequence). V dropped 3 bases and J dropped 9; count of bases not matched to a gene: 14. Staff drew 9 to 10 milliliters of peripheral blood from each donor. This clonotype was detected a few times.

The chain links TRBV20-1 to TRBJ1-6; 7 bases are a match to TRBD1. This sequence originates from a woman aged 40-49 years in good health. The sequencing sample was made of blood. In nucleotides, the CDR3 is TGCAGTGCTAGGAGCCAAAGACAGGGCTGGAGTTCACCCCTCCACTTT. It translates to CSARSQRQGWSSPLHF.